This TCR beta chain was sequenced for a study of blood T cells in healthy people across ages. General study results and limits: Investigators treated diversity estimates from one million T cells as underestimates.

To note about this clonotype: Its antigen is as yet unknown. The junction does not match germline at one end; this may be a read error.

The use of a sample-barcoded 5' primer and a J-beta primer mix characterized a second PCR of about 6 to 12 cycles. TCRdb re-derived calls from the 5' RACE reads in MiXCR, one entry per CDR3 protein. The repertoire holds about 730,000 distinct CDR3 sequences, 40% to 45% seen once, with roughly 19% in the top ten. The TCR sequence derives from a woman aged 55-69 years in good health. Sequencing was performed on blood.

Here the CDR3 reads CASSPGASYGCTF. The CDR3 coding sequence is TGCGCCAGCAGCCCGGGAGCCTCGTATGGCTGCACCTTC. The chain uses TRBV5-1 and TRBJ1-2; D is ambiguous. Per the germline V gene, CDR1 is SGHRS and CDR2 is YFSETQ. This CDR3 region has 13 residues.